This TCR beta chain was captured by sequencing in a study of blood T cell repertoires in COVID-19. Study as a whole: Samples taken during acute and convalescent COVID-19 were collected in the United States, Italy and Spain. The cDNA or gDNA used as material had been derived from T cells, B-cell-depleted T cells, or PBMCs.

TCRdb's copy holds only in-frame clones and misses some; the assay was immunoSEQ multiplex PCR. The top ten hold 15% to 20% of the sample, which has 60,000 to 95,000 clones, 90% seen once. Germline CDR1 reads SGDLS; CDR2 reads YYNGEE. V was cut by 0 bases and J by 1 base, with 8 bases left in between. This CDR3 contains 14 residues. The chain uses TRBV9 and TRBJ2-7; D is perhaps TRBD1 (6 bases). The specimen was peripheral blood. The TCR comes from a woman of 80 years or more with active or convalescent COVID-19. CDR3 sequence reads: CASSVEGGSYEQYF. For the CDR3, the DNA is TGTGCCAGCAGCGTAGAAGGGGGATCCTACGAGCAGTACTTC.